This passage covers 14 T cell receptor beta chains from one sample sequenced in a study of OX40 agonist ivuxolimab in advanced cancers. Sequencing used immunoSEQ multiplex PCR; TCRdb keeps in-frame clones, though not all of them. The data show approximately 92,000 clones, 94% seen once. The starting material was CD4+ or CD8+ T cells sorted from blood, obtained in a trial of the OX40 agonist ivuxolimab. The origin of the receptors is an adult with an advanced solid tumor such as melanoma, head and neck, liver or kidney cancer.

This clone was recorded only once. V usage is TRBV7-8 and J usage is TRBJ2-7, with D perhaps assigned TRBD1 or TRBD2 (5 bases each). V shed 1 base and J shed 3 bases, with 13 bases lying between them. Germline loops: CDR1 SGHVS, CDR2 FQNEAQ. This CDR3 is built from 15 residues. CDR3 sequence (DNA): TGTGCCAGCAGCTTAGAGGCCCTGGGGGTCTACGAGCAGTACTTC. It is translated as CASSLEALGVYEQYF.

This chain uses TRBV25-1 with TRBJ1-1; possibly TRBD1 for D (5 bases). V gave up 6 bases and J gave up 1 base, with 12 bases separating them. Per the germline V gene, CDR1 is MGHDK and CDR2 is SYGVNS. This CDR3 is 14 amino acids long. CDR3 amino acids: CASRNRGGNTEAFF. CDR3 bases: TGTGCCAGCAGGAACCGGGGGGGGAACACTGAAGCTTTCTTT.

The chain links TRBV7-9 to TRBJ1-1, with no clear D. The CDR3 spans 14 residues. V shed 1 base and J shed 1 base, with 7 bases lying between them. Germline V gene data show CDR1 as SEHNR and CDR2 as FQNEAQ (reference sequence). CDR3 in amino acids: CASSLGRQNTEAFF. Here the CDR3 DNA reads TGTGCCAGCAGCTTAGGACGACAGAACACTGAAGCTTTCTTT. Complete variable domain (other parts from reference TRBV7-9 and TRBJ1-1): DTGVSQNPRHKITKRGQNVTFRCDPISEHNRLYWYRQTLGQGPEFLTYFQNEAQLEKSRLLSDRFSAERPKGSFSTLEIQRTEQGDSAMYLCASSLGRQNTEAFFGQGTRLTVV.

The chain combines TRBV6-5 with TRBJ2-1, with TRBD2 matching over 12 bases. Germline CDR1 reads MNHEY; CDR2 reads SVGAGI. The CDR3 runs to 16 residues. V trimming: 0 bases; J trimming: 8 bases; junction bases outside the gene matches: 5. CDR3 region: CASSYSGLAGNYEQFF. DNA for the CDR3: TGTGCCAGCAGTTACTCTGGACTAGCGGGAAACTATGAGCAGTTCTTC.

To note about this clone: At one end, the junction sequence differs from germline, possibly due to a read error. The V call is TRBV11-2, the J call TRBJ2-5; possibly TRBD2 for D (5 bases). This CDR3 is built from 15 residues. Germline lookup yields CDR1 SGHAT and CDR2 FQNNGV. DNA of the CDR3: TGTGCCAGCATCCCTTGGTCCCGAGGGCAAGGGACCCAGTACTTC. This sequence encodes CASIPWSRGQGTQYF.

The V call is TRBV28, the J call TRBJ1-1; no clear D gene. The CDR3 runs to 11 residues. The germline V and J ends were trimmed by 3 bases and 10 bases, with 9 bases remaining between them. Germline V CDR1 and CDR2: MDHEN, SYDVKM. CDR3 nucleotide sequence: TGTGCCAGCAGTTTGGGCCCCACAGCTTTCTTT. Its protein product is CASSLGPTAFF.

The chain couples TRBV28 to TRBJ1-5, with a possible D match to TRBD1 (5 bases). Trimming left V 3 bases short and J 7 bases short, with 7 bases between. This CDR3 is built from 12 residues. The germline CDR1 and CDR2 sequences are MDHEN and SYDVKM. This CDR3 reads CASSLRGQPQHF. In nucleotides, the CDR3 is TGTGCCAGCAGTTTGCGGGGGCAGCCCCAGCATTTT.

This chain links TRBV5-3 with TRBJ2-7; D possibly uses TRBD1 or TRBD2 (6 bases each). TRBV5-3 is an ORF for which the function is uncertain. V lost 3 bases to trimming and J lost 2 bases, with 9 bases between them. The CDR3 loop spans 13 amino acids. The CDR3 loop reads CARSWRGAYEQYF. CDR3 DNA: TGTGCCAGAAGCTGGAGGGGGGCCTACGAGCAGTACTTC.

CDR3 sequence: CASSVLRDTGNEQFF. CDR3 sequence (DNA): TGTGCCAGCAGCGTACTCCGGGACACTGGCAATGAGCAGTTCTTC. The chain uses TRBV7-9 and TRBJ2-1; tentative D call: TRBD1 (6 bases). The CDR3 consists of 15 residues. Germline V gene data show CDR1 as SEHNR and CDR2 as FQNEAQ (reference sequence). V lost 5 bases and J lost 6, with 17 bases in between. The full variable domain, rest sourced from reference TRBV7-9 and TRBJ2-1, is DTGVSQNPRHKITKRGQNVTFRCDPISEHNRLYWYRQTLGQGPEFLTYFQNEAQLEKSRLLSDRFSAERPKGSFSTLEIQRTEQGDSAMYLCASSVLRDTGNEQFFGPGTRLTVL.

This clone came up once. At one of its ends the junction is not consistent with the germline gene, which may arise from a read error. This sequence joins TRBV19 and TRBJ1-6; 7 bases map to TRBD1. Germline assignment: CDR1 LNHDA and CDR2 SQIVND (reference sequence). There are 14 residues in the CDR3. CDR3 in DNA: TGTGCCAGTAGTATGACAGGGTATAGTTCACCCCTCCACTTT. This encodes CASSMTGYSSPLHF.

The chain uses TRBV18 and TRBJ1-2; 9 nucleotides agree with TRBD1. V lost 2 bases and J lost 6; bases outside the gene matches: 4. The CDR3 totals 14 residues. Germline CDR1 is KGHSH and CDR2 is LQKENI. The CDR3 sequence is CASSPRTGVDGYTF. The CDR3 nucleotides read TGTGCCAGCTCACCAAGGACAGGGGTAGATGGCTACACCTTC.

This clone has a single count. The identical CDR3 is also encoded by other nucleotide sequences in the sample. This chain joins TRBV7-2 and TRBJ1-2, with 8 nucleotides matching TRBD1. V was clipped by 4 bases and J by 7 bases; unmatched bases: 5. The CDR3 spans 13 residues. Per the germline V gene, CDR1 is SGHTA and CDR2 is FQGNSA. The CDR3 region is CASSSDRGGGYTF. CDR3 bases: TGTGCCAGCAGCTCAGACAGGGGAGGTGGCTACACCTTC.

The gene calls are TRBV5-6 and TRBJ2-7, with TRBD2 identical over 7 bases. There are 15 residues in the CDR3. CDR1 is SGHDT, CDR2 YYEEEE, per germline. The junction had 6 bases not matched to a gene; V was cut back by 3 bases and J by 0 bases. CDR3: CASSSGRVSSYEQYF. The DNA of the CDR3 is TGTGCCAGCAGCTCAGGGAGGGTGAGCTCCTACGAGCAGTACTTC.

This clone was observed a few times. The chain has TRBV9 and TRBJ1-1; no reliable D call. With 1 base removed from V and 0 bases from J, the gap between germline ends came to 13 bases. CDR1 and CDR2 (germline): SGDLS, YYNGEE. The CDR3 extends over 16 amino acids. CDR3 in DNA: TGTGCCAGCAGCGTAAGCGTAGGAGGGATGAACACTGAAGCTTTCTTT. Translation gives CASSVSVGGMNTEAFF.